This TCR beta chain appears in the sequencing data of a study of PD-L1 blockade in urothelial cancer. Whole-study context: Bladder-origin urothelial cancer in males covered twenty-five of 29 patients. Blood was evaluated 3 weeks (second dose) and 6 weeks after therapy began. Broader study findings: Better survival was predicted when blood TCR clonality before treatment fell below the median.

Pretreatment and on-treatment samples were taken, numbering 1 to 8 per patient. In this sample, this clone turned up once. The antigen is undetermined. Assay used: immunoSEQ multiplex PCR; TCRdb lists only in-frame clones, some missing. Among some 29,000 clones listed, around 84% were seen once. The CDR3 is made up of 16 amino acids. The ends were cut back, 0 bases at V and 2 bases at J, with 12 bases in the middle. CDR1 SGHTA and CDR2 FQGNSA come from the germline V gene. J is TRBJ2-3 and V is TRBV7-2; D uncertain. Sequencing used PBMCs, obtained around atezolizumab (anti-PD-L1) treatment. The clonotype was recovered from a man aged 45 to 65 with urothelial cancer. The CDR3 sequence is CASSLARVLYTDTQYF. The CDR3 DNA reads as TGTGCCAGCAGCTTAGCGCGCGTCTTATACACAGATACGCAGTATTTT.